The rows below give T cell receptor beta chains drawn from one sample of a study of T-cell reconstitution after alpha-beta-depleted transplantation in children. MiXCR was run by TCRdb on the PCR reads, yielding one entry per CDR3 protein. Here the sample spans more than 200,000 distinct CDR3 sequences, 9.7% being singletons. The specimen was PBMCs from the stem cell graft donor, collected from the stem cell graft. The source of these receptors is a human donor who donated a stem cell graft to a child with SCID. CDR3s include the opening cysteine and the closing phenylalanine or tryptophan. A D gene is named only where the DNA matches it firmly. Not every row has a clone size; where given, it reads once, few, many or a size class.

D gene	clone size	V gene	J gene	CDR3 protein	CDR3 DNA
TRBD1	many	TRBV6-5	TRBJ1-1	CASSFRQGRGTEAFF	TGTGCCAGCAGTTTCCGACAGGGCCGTGGGACTGAAGCTTTCTTT
TRBD1	many	TRBV19	TRBJ2-1	CASSPRTGHNEQFF	TGTGCCAGTAGTCCCCGGACAGGTCACAATGAGCAGTTCTTC
-	many	TRBV5-8	TRBJ1-6	CASSLGESNPPLHF	TGTGCCAGCAGCTTGGGTGAGAGTAATCCACCCCTCCACTTT
TRBD1	many	TRBV12-3/TRBV12-4	TRBJ2-3	CASSARTGPADTQYF	TGTGCCAGCAGTGCCCGGACAGGTCCAGCAGATACGCAGTATTTT
-	many	TRBV10-3	TRBJ1-4	CAPGVRLPNEKLFF	TGTGCCCCCGGGGTCCGCCTACCTAATGAAAAACTGTTTTTT
TRBD1	many	TRBV7-7	TRBJ2-3	CASSSTGDTDTQYF	TGTGCCAGCAGCTCGACAGGGGACACAGATACGCAGTATTTT
-	many	TRBV4-2	TRBJ1-5	CASSQEGMGNQPQHF	TGTGCCAGCAGCCAAGAGGGAATGGGCAATCAGCCCCAGCATTTT
-	many	TRBV20-1	TRBJ1-2	CSARAGGRGYGYTF	TGCAGTGCTAGAGCGGGGGGGCGCGGCTATGGCTACACCTTC
TRBD1	many	TRBV5-1	TRBJ2-3	CASSWGTATDTQYF	TGCGCCAGCAGCTGGGGGACAGCCACAGATACGCAGTATTTT
-	many	TRBV2	TRBJ2-7	CASRVISEQYF	TGTGCCAGCAGAGTTATCTCCGAGCAGTACTTC
TRBD1	many	TRBV4-2	TRBJ1-1	CASSLRGGLTEAFF	TGTGCCAGCAGCTTACGAGGGGGCCTCACTGAAGCTTTCTTT
TRBD1	many	TRBV20-1	TRBJ2-2	CSAFGQGAIGELFF	TGCAGTGCTTTTGGACAGGGGGCGATAGGGGAGCTGTTTTTT
-	many	TRBV20-1	TRBJ2-1	CSARGRAGFNEQFF	TGCAGTGCTAGGGGCAGGGCGGGTTTCAATGAGCAGTTCTTC
-	many	TRBV20-1	TRBJ2-3	CSVGTIDTQYF	TGCAGTGTAGGGACGATAGATACGCAGTATTTT
TRBD2	many	TRBV14	TRBJ2-5	CASSRRLAGQETQYF	TGTGCCAGCAGCCGGCGACTAGCGGGACAAGAGACCCAGTACTTC
-	many	TRBV15	TRBJ1-2	CATSRDQQLGFYGYTF	TGTGCCACCAGCAGAGATCAGCAGCTGGGGTTCTATGGCTACACCTTC
TRBD2	many	TRBV7-2	TRBJ2-1	CASSFGWRGGNEQFF	TGTGCCAGCAGCTTCGGATGGCGGGGGGGCAATGAGCAGTTCTTC
-	many	TRBV20-1	TRBJ2-3	CSAREWRLEADTDTQYF	TGCAGTGCTAGAGAATGGCGTTTGGAAGCGGATACAGATACGCAGTATTTT
TRBD1	many	TRBV7-3	TRBJ1-6	CASSSGQGTPLHF	TGTGCCAGCAGCTCGGGACAGGGAACCCCCCTCCACTTT
-	many	TRBV27	TRBJ2-1	CASLTPGRTSEQFF	TGTGCCAGTCTTACCCCGGGGCGCACGAGTGAGCAGTTCTTC
-	many	TRBV12-3/TRBV12-4	TRBJ2-3	CASRIESPGHTQYF	TGTGCCAGCAGAATAGAGAGTCCAGGCCATACGCAGTATTTT
TRBD1	many	TRBV5-1	TRBJ2-7	CASSLGTGGVYEQYF	TGCGCCAGCAGCTTGGGGACAGGGGGAGTCTACGAGCAGTACTTC
TRBD1	-	TRBV23-1	TRBJ2-2	CASSHYRGRSGELFF	TGCGCCAGCAGCCATTACAGGGGGCGGTCCGGGGAGCTGTTTTTT
TRBD2	many	TRBV20-1	TRBJ2-1	CSARDIKSSGGYNEQFF	TGCAGTGCTAGAGATATAAAGTCCAGCGGGGGTTACAATGAGCAGTTCTTC
-	few	TRBV3-1	TRBJ1-5	CASSQDWGGIQHF	TGTGCCAGCAGCCAAGATTGGGGGGGAATCCAGCATTTT
-	many	TRBV9	TRBJ1-6	CASSVRGANSPLHF	TGTGCCAGCAGCGTACGGGGGGCTAATTCACCCCTCCACTTT
TRBD2	many	TRBV7-8	TRBJ2-7	CASSSQTSGGDYEQYF	TGTGCCAGCAGCTCCCAGACTAGCGGGGGAGATTACGAGCAGTACTTC
-	many	TRBV28	TRBJ2-1	CASSFSDYNEQFF	TGTGCCAGCAGTTTCTCGGATTACAATGAGCAGTTCTTC